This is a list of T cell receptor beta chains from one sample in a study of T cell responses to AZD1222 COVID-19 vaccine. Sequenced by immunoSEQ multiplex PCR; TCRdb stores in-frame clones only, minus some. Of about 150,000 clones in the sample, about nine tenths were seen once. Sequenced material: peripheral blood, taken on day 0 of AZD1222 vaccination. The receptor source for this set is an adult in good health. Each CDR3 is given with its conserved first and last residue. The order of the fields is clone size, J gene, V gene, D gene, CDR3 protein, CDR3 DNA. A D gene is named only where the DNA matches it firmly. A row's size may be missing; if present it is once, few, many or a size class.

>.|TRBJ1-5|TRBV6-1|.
CASSEWRGQPQHF
TGTGCCAGCAGTGAATGGCGGGGACAGCCCCAGCATTTT
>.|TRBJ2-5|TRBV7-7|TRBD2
CASSSLAGQETQYF
TGTGCCAGCAGTTCGCTAGCGGGGCAAGAGACCCAGTACTTC
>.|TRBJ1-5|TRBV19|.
CASSIGRNGGNQPQHF
TGTGCCAGTAGTATTGGCAGGAACGGTGGCAATCAGCCCCAGCATTTT
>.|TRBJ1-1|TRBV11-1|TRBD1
CASSFDRAGNTEAFF
TGTGCCAGCAGCTTCGACAGGGCGGGTAACACTGAAGCTTTCTTT
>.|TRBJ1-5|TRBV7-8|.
CASSLGAGGVDQPQHF
TGTGCCAGCAGCTTAGGGGCGGGGGGCGTAGATCAGCCCCAGCATTTT
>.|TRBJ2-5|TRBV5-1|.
CASSLVGTKETQYF
TGCGCCAGCAGCTTGGTAGGGACGAAAGAGACCCAGTACTTC
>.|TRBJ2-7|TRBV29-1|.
CSVEDLQPGNEQYF
TGCAGCGTTGAAGATCTTCAGCCCGGGAACGAGCAGTACTTC
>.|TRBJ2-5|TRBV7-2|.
CASSPGARKQETQYF
TGTGCCAGCAGCCCGGGGGCTAGGAAACAAGAGACCCAGTACTTC
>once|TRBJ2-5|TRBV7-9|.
CASRSLDRNQETQYF
TGTGCCAGCAGATCTCTCGACAGGAACCAAGAGACCCAGTACTTC
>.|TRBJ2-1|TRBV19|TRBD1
CASSADRADEQFF
TGTGCCAGTAGTGCCGACAGGGCTGATGAGCAGTTCTTC
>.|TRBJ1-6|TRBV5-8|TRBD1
CASSPGTGSPPLHF
TGTGCCAGCAGCCCCGGGACAGGGAGCCCACCCCTCCACTTT
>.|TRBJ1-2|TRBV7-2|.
CASSLGGSSQNYGYTF
TGTGCCAGCAGCTTAGGGGGTTCGTCACAGAACTATGGCTACACCTTC
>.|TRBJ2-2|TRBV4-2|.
CASSPRPVGTGELFF
TGTGCCAGCAGCCCGCGTCCCGTTGGCACCGGGGAGCTGTTTTTT
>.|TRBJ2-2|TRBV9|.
CASSVDPAGRTGELFF
TGTGCCAGCAGCGTGGACCCCGCAGGGAGGACCGGGGAGCTGTTTTTT
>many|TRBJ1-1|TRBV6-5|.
CASSMDVNTEAFF
TGTGCCAGCAGTATGGATGTGAACACTGAAGCTTTCTTT
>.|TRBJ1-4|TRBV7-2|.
CASTSRGWLIPTNEKLFF
TGTGCCAGCACCTCCCGCGGGTGGTTAATCCCAACTAATGAAAAACTGTTTTTT
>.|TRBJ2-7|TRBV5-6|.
CASSHIYSEQYF
TGTGCCAGCAGCCACATATACAGCGAGCAGTACTTC
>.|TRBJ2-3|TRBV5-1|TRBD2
CASSLGGTSGRDTQYF
TGCGCCAGCAGCTTGGGAGGGACTAGCGGTCGAGATACGCAGTATTTT
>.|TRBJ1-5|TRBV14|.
CASSQDLGAPQHF
TGTGCCAGCAGCCAAGATCTGGGGGCGCCCCAGCATTTT
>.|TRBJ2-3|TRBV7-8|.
CASSLSPVPTDTQYF
TGTGCCAGCAGCTTAAGCCCCGTACCCACAGATACGCAGTATTTT
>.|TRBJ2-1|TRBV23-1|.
CASGSSYNEQFF
TGCGCCAGCGGTAGCTCCTACAATGAGCAGTTCTTC
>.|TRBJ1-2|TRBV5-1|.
CASSSDRGGGYTF
TGCGCCAGCAGCTCAGACCGGGGGGGAGGCTACACCTTC
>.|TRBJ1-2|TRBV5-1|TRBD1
CASSVDRGRGYGYTF
TGCGCCAGCAGCGTTGACAGGGGGAGAGGCTATGGCTACACCTTC
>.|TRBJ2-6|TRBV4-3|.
CASSQEYASGANVLTF
TGCGCCAGCAGCCAAGAGTATGCCTCTGGGGCCAACGTCCTGACTTTC
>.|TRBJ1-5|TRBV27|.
CASSWRIGQPQHF
TGTGCCAGCAGTTGGAGGATAGGACAGCCCCAGCATTTT
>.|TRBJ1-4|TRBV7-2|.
CASSLGGGTANEKLFF
TGTGCCAGCAGCTTAGGGGGGGGGACGGCGAATGAAAAACTGTTTTTT
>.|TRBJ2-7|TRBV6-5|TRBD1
CASSYSDRGRREQYF
TGTGCCAGCAGTTACTCGGACAGGGGGCGCCGAGAGCAGTACTTC
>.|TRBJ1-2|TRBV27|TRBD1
CASSFGVGTDYGYTF
TGTGCCAGCAGCTTTGGGGTGGGGACAGACTATGGCTACACCTTC
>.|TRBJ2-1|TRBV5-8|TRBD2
CASSLGLAGYNEQFF
TGTGCCAGCAGCCTGGGGCTAGCGGGCTACAATGAGCAGTTCTTC
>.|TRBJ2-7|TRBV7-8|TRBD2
CASSLIGGGASYEQYF
TGTGCCAGCAGCTTGATTGGCGGGGGGGCCTCCTACGAGCAGTACTTC
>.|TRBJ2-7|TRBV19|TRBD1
CASQRDRGQEQYF
TGTGCCAGTCAGCGGGACAGGGGGCAAGAGCAGTACTTC
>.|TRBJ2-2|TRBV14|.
CASSQRQGMGTGELFF
TGTGCCAGCAGCCAAAGGCAGGGTATGGGCACCGGGGAGCTGTTTTTT
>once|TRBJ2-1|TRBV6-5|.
CAATSYNEQFF
TGTGCCGCCACTAGCTACAATGAGCAGTTCTTC
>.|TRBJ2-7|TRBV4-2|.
CASSHSRDSGEQYF
TGTGCCAGCAGCCATTCTAGGGACTCGGGAGAGCAGTACTTC
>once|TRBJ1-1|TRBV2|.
CASRNRAQEGAFF
TGTGCCAGCAGGAACCGGGCCCAGGAAGGAGCTTTCTTT
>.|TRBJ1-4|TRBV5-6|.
CASSSTGAGEKLFF
TGTGCCAGCAGCTCCACAGGCGCCGGAGAAAAACTGTTTTTT
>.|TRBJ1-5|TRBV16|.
CASSQSSRVSSKPQHF
TGTGCCAGCAGCCAATCTTCCAGGGTTTCAAGTAAGCCCCAGCATTTT
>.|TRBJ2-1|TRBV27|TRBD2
CASSLWAGDNEQFF
TGTGCCAGCAGTTTATGGGCGGGGGACAATGAGCAGTTCTTC
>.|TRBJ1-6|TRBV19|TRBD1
CASSPYGTGDNSPLHF
TGTGCCAGTAGTCCTTATGGGACAGGGGACAATTCACCCCTCCACTTT
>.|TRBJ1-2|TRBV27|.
CASSLMGRPGYGYTF
TGTGCCAGCAGTTTAATGGGGCGCCCCGGCTATGGCTACACCTTC
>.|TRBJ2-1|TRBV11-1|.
CASSPDPGVRNNEQFF
TGTGCCAGCAGCCCTGATCCGGGAGTACGGAACAATGAGCAGTTCTTC
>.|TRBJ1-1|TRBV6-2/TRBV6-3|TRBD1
CASSTLGQGDTEAFF
TGTGCCAGCAGCACGCTTGGACAGGGGGACACTGAAGCTTTCTTT
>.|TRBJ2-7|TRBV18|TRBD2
CASSPSSGTEDFAEQYF
TGTGCCAGCTCACCGTCTAGCGGTACCGAGGATTTTGCCGAGCAGTACTTC
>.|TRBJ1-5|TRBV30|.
CAWSTHSNQPQHF
TGTGCCTGGAGTACCCATTCGAATCAGCCCCAGCATTTT
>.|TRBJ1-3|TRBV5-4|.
CASSSGNTIYF
TGTGCCAGCTCATCTGGAAACACCATATATTTT
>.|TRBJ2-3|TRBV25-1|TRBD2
CASSEWEGTDTQYF
TGTGCCAGCAGTGAATGGGAGGGGACAGATACGCAGTATTTT
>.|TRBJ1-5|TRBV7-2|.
CASSATQNQPQHF
TGTGCCAGCAGCGCCACGCAGAATCAGCCCCAGCATTTT
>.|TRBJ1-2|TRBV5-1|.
CASSLGKGSGYTF
TGCGCCAGCAGCTTGGGGAAGGGAAGTGGCTACACCTTC